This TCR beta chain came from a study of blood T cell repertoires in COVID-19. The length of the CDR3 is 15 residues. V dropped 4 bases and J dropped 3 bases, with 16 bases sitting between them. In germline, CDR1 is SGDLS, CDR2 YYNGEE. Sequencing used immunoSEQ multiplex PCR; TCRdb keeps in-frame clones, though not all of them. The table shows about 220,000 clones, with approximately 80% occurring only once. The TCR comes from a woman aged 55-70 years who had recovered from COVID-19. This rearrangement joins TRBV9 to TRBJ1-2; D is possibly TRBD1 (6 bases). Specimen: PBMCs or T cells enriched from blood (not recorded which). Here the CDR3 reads CASSPRGGSDYGYTF. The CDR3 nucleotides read TGTGCCAGCAGCCCTAGGGGGGGTAGCGACTATGGCTACACCTTC.